This passage covers 25 T cell receptor beta chains from one sample sequenced in a study of cytomegalovirus exposure and HLA in healthy donors. PCR involved 60 Vbeta and 13 Jbeta primers. Assay: immunoSEQ multiplex PCR; the TCRdb copy retains only in-frame clones and omits some. The sample shows approximately 210,000 clones, about 76% of them seen only once. The source material was PBMCs. The receptors originated from a woman aged 50 to 60 in good health and CMV-seronegative.

This clone was found a few times. The chain uses TRBV5-1 and TRBJ1-5; no clear D. From germline, CDR1 is SGHRS and CDR2 YFSETQ. Trimming shortened V by 3 bases and J by 5 bases, and 9 bases separated the two germline ends. The CDR3 length is 13 residues. Here the CDR3 DNA reads TGCGCCAGCAGCTACCGGAGGGATCAGCCCCAGCATTTT. Residues: CASSYRRDQPQHF.

V and J are TRBV5-8 and TRBJ1-3; D unresolved. The V end lost 1 base, the J end lost 4 bases, and 12 bases lay between the germline ends. Germline CDR1 and CDR2: SGHTS and YDEGEE. The CDR3 has 15 amino acids. CDR3 loop: CASSLYGSGGNTIYF. CDR3 DNA: TGTGCCAGCAGCTTGTATGGCAGCGGCGGAAACACCATATATTTT.

The gene calls are TRBV25-1 and TRBJ1-1, with 7 positions matching TRBD1. Trimming took 4 bases from V and 1 from J; bases not matched to a gene: 0. Germline CDR1 reads MGHDK; CDR2 reads SYGVNS. The CDR3 has 13 residues. The CDR3 bases are TGTGCCAGCAGTGCAGGGGGGAACACTGAAGCTTTCTTT. It encodes CASSAGGNTEAFF.

V gene TRBV11-2 combines with J gene TRBJ2-7; TRBD2 agrees at 8 bases. This CDR3 comprises 16 residues. Germline values: CDR1 SGHAT, CDR2 FQNNGV. V lost 4 bases to trimming and J lost 2 bases; unmatched junction nucleotides: 10. CDR3 amino acids: CASSSPPGGAAYEQYF. CDR3 coding DNA: TGTGCCAGCAGCTCGCCTCCGGGGGGGGCCGCCTACGAGCAGTACTTC.

The J gene is TRBJ2-5, the V gene TRBV5-5, with 7 bases identical to TRBD1. Per germline, CDR1 SGHKS and CDR2 YYEKEE (reference sequence). CDR3 length: 15 residues. The V and J ends lost 0 bases and 5 bases, in that order; junction bases with no gene match: 7. CDR3 DNA sequence: TGTGCCAGCAGCTTGGCCCCGACAGGGTATGAGACCCAGTACTTC. Protein sequence: CASSLAPTGYETQYF.

The V and J genes are TRBV5-1 and TRBJ2-7; 8 bases map to TRBD1. V shed 4 bases and J 5 bases; nucleotides not matched to a gene: 8. CDR1 is SGHRS, CDR2 YFSETQ, per germline. The CDR3 totals 14 residues. The CDR3 region is CASSAGQGKNEQYF. DNA of the CDR3: TGCGCCAGCAGCGCCGGACAGGGAAAGAACGAGCAGTACTTC. Filled out from reference TRBV5-1 and TRBJ2-7, the complete variable domain reads KAGVTQTPRYLIKTRGQQVTLSCSPISGHRSVSWYQQTPGQGLQFLFEYFSETQRNKGNFPGRFSGRQFSNSRSEMNVSTLELGDSALYLCASSAGQGKNEQYFGPGTRLTVT.

The rearrangement links TRBV11-2 to TRBJ2-2, with D perhaps matching TRBD2 (6 bases). Per germline, CDR1 SGHAT and CDR2 FQNNGV. The CDR3 contains 16 residues. The germline V and J ends were trimmed by 0 bases and 3 bases, with 11 bases remaining between them. The DNA of the CDR3 is TGTGCCAGCAGCTTAGATAGTGGGACTCACACCGGGGAGCTGTTTTTT. Protein sequence: CASSLDSGTHTGELFF.

The genes are TRBV6-5 and TRBJ1-3, with no clear D. Germline V gene sequence: CDR1 MNHEY, CDR2 SVGAGI. V gave up 6 bases and J gave up 0 bases, with 6 bases separating them. CDR3 length: 13 amino acids. The CDR3 DNA reads as TGTGCCAGCAGGATTAGCTCTGGAAACACCATATATTTT. Translation: CASRISSGNTIYF.

This chain's CDR3 is CASSSTGSSGNQPQHF. CDR3 nucleotide sequence: TGTGCCAGCAGTTCGACAGGATCCTCGGGGAATCAGCCCCAGCATTTT. The chain is built from TRBV28 and TRBJ1-5; D possibly corresponds to TRBD1 (6 bases). V lost 4 bases and J 4 bases, leaving 17 bases between the germline ends. Germline loops: CDR1 MDHEN, CDR2 SYDVKM. The CDR3 runs 16 residues.

The V gene is TRBV9, the J gene TRBJ2-7; D might be TRBD2 (6 bases). The CDR3 length is 12 residues. Germline V gene sequence: CDR1 SGDLS, CDR2 YYNGEE. With 4 bases removed from V and 4 bases from J, the gap between germline ends came to 9 bases. The DNA of the CDR3 is TGTGCCAGCAGCCCGGGAGCTTACGAGCAGTACTTC. Its translation is CASSPGAYEQYF.

The chain combines TRBV11-2 with TRBJ2-7; TRBD1 matches 8 bases. Losses at the gene ends were 5 bases for V and 3 bases for J; bases not matched to a gene: 3. The length of the CDR3 is 13 residues. Germline CDR1 is SGHAT and CDR2 is FQNNGV. CDR3 bases: TGTGCCAGCAGCCGGACAGGGAGCTACGAGCAGTACTTC. Encoded protein: CASSRTGSYEQYF.

CDR3 DNA: TGCGCCAGCAGCCAAGATCTGACTAGTAGGGCAGGGGAGCTGTTTTTT. This translates into CASSQDLTSRAGELFF. The chain couples TRBV4-3 to TRBJ2-2; TRBD2 is a possible D gene (6 bases). Per the germline V gene, CDR1 is LGHNA and CDR2 is YSLEER. V was trimmed by 0 bases and J by 8 bases, leaving 16 bases between them. This CDR3 spans 16 amino acids.

The chain recombines TRBV5-4 with TRBJ2-3; tentatively, D is TRBD1 (5 bases). V lost 0 bases and J lost 4, with 12 bases in between. CDR3 length: 15 amino acids. Germline values: CDR1 SGHNT, CDR2 YYREEE (reference sequence). The CDR3 nucleotides are TGTGCCAGCAGCTTGGTCACAGGAGACTCAGATACGCAGTATTTT. It specifies CASSLVTGDSDTQYF.

For the CDR3, the DNA is TGCGCCAGCAGCTTGATGGCTAGCGGGACCAATGAGCAGTTCTTC. Protein: CASSLMASGTNEQFF. V gene TRBV5-1 combines with J gene TRBJ2-1; 9 nucleotides align to TRBD2. Germline trimming cut 1 base from V and 6 bases from J; bases unmatched to any gene: 5. This CDR3 comprises 15 residues. CDR1 and CDR2 from the germline V gene are SGHRS and YFSETQ.

This clone was seen a few times. V and J are TRBV4-3 and TRBJ1-1, with 7 nucleotides matching TRBD1. CDR3 length equals 14 residues. Germline V gene lookup returns CDR1 LGHNA and CDR2 YSLEER. V was pared by 4 bases and J by 5 bases, with 7 bases of the junction left unmatched. CDR3 nucleotides: TGCGCCAGCAGCCCCGAGCAGGGGGAAACTGAAGCTTTCTTT. Amino acid sequence: CASSPEQGETEAFF.

The chain combines TRBV19 with TRBJ1-5, with 9 nucleotides matching TRBD1. J was trimmed by 7 bases and V by 7 bases; bases with no gene match: 14. The CDR3 sequence is 16 residues long. Germline CDR1 LNHDA, CDR2 SQIVND (reference sequence). The CDR3 bases are TGTGCCAGTACCGAGCACAGGGGGCGCCCGAGGCAGCCCCAGCATTTT. Protein sequence: CASTEHRGRPRQPQHF.

The chain is built from TRBV7-2 and TRBJ2-2; TRBD2 matches at 8 bases. The CDR3 is made up of 17 amino acids. Germline CDR1 SGHTA, CDR2 FQGNSA. V trimming: 1 base; J trimming: 5 bases; junction bases outside the gene matches: 9. CDR3 nucleotides: TGTGCCAGCAGCTTAGTTGGGGTAGCGGGGAGGACCGGGGAGCTGTTTTTT. Protein product: CASSLVGVAGRTGELFF.

The chain's CDR3 is CASGFWTVVSSGANVLTF. The DNA of the CDR3 is TGTGCTAGTGGTTTCTGGACAGTCGTAAGCTCTGGGGCCAACGTCCTGACTTTC. This rearrangement joins TRBV12-5 to TRBJ2-6; D might be TRBD1 (6 bases). The V end lost 3 bases, the J end lost 0 bases, and 15 bases lay between the germline ends. Germline V gives CDR1 LGHNT, CDR2 FRNRAP. The CDR3 contains 18 residues.

This chain uses TRBV18 with TRBJ2-2, with 13 positions matching TRBD2. V dropped 4 bases and J dropped 6; count of bases not matched to a gene: 17. In germline, CDR1 is KGHSH, CDR2 LQKENI. CDR3 length: 20 residues. The CDR3, as DNA: TGTGCCAGCTCACGGCGGCCGTTGAGACTAGCGGGAGGAACGGCCGGGGAGCTGTTTTTT. Protein product: CASSRRPLRLAGGTAGELFF.

V and J are TRBV28 and TRBJ1-1; tentatively, D is TRBD1 (5 bases). V lost 6 bases, J lost 1 base, and 12 bases lay in between. The CDR3 is made up of 14 amino acids. Germline CDR1 reads MDHEN; CDR2 reads SYDVKM. The CDR3 sequence is CASRRQIKNTEAFF. CDR3 sequence (DNA): TGTGCCAGCAGGAGACAGATTAAGAACACTGAAGCTTTCTTT.

The V and J genes are TRBV5-1 and TRBJ2-3; 11 nucleotides line up with TRBD1. Germline V CDR1 and CDR2: SGHRS, YFSETQ. This CDR3 is built from 15 residues. The J segment lost 4 bases and the V segment lost 4 bases, leaving 5 bases of the junction unmatched. The CDR3: CASSRRDRGADTQYF. The DNA for the CDR3 is TGCGCCAGCAGCCGTAGGGACAGGGGGGCAGATACGCAGTATTTT.

This clone was recorded a few times. The chain combines TRBV5-6 with TRBJ1-1; D is ambiguous. From germline, CDR1 is SGHDT and CDR2 YYEEEE. Trimming cost V 0 bases and J 11 bases, with 11 bases left between them. The CDR3 is 12 amino acids. The CDR3 nucleotides are TGTGCCAGCAGCTTGGCCTCGGGGAGTGCTTTCTTT. It translates to CASSLASGSAFF.

The chain employs TRBV5-4 and TRBJ1-1; 8 nucleotides align to TRBD1. The V and J ends lost 5 bases and 6 bases, in that order; junction bases with no gene match: 6. Germline loops: CDR1 SGHNT, CDR2 YYREEE (reference sequence). The CDR3 is 13 residues long. The CDR3 loop reads CASSLDREPEAFF. The CDR3 DNA follows: TGTGCCAGCAGTCTGGACAGGGAACCTGAAGCTTTCTTT. The entire variable domain, with the rest obtained from reference TRBV5-4 and TRBJ1-1, is as follows: ETGVTQSPTHLIKTRGQQVTLRCSSQSGHNTVSWYQQALGQGPQFIFQYYREEENGRGNFPPRFSGLQFPNYSSELNVNALELDDSALYLCASSLDREPEAFFGQGTRLTVV.

The V gene is TRBV5-1, the J gene TRBJ2-2; 11 bases are a match to TRBD2. The CDR3 runs to 17 residues. The V gene end was trimmed by 4 bases and the J gene end by 2 bases; junction bases not matched to a gene: 7. Germline CDR1 is SGHRS and CDR2 is YFSETQ. In DNA form, the CDR3 reads TGCGCCAGCAGCAGACTAGCGGGACGCCGTAACACCGGGGAGCTGTTTTTT. Translating gives CASSRLAGRRNTGELFF.

The chain joins TRBV13 to TRBJ2-3; maybe TRBD2 (5 bases). V was shortened by 5 bases and J by 7 bases, with 16 bases between the two germline ends. Germline CDR1 PRHDT, CDR2 FYEKMQ (reference sequence). The CDR3 extends over 14 amino acids. For the CDR3, the DNA is TGTGCCAGCAGCCCCATCGGTCGAGGGAATACGCAGTATTTT. Translation gives CASSPIGRGNTQYF.